The present entry profiles one T cell receptor (beta chain) with its context. The antigen is unknown. This sample stems from a study of graft-versus-host responses after intestinal transplantation. Study background: Induction with anti-thymocyte globulin, then tacrolimus and steroids for 2 to 3 years, was given to all recipients. The study, taken as a whole, reports: Across patients carrying graft-donor T cell macrochimerism, allografts held high graft-versus-host to host-versus-graft clonal ratios.

Some clones are missing from TCRdb's copy, which holds only in-frame ones; the method was immunoSEQ multiplex PCR. The sample yields about 38,000 clones, roughly 94% seen once. Deletions cut 6 bases from V and 2 bases from J, with 17 bases between. CDR3 length equals 15 residues. Germline loops: CDR1 MNHEY, CDR2 SVGAGI. This chain uses TRBV6-5 with TRBJ2-7; D possibly uses TRBD1 or TRBD2 (7 bases each). This specimen consisted of unstimulated CD4+ T cells sorted from spleen or lymph node cells, obtained before transplant. The receptor comes from a human donor who was the organ donor for an intestinal transplant. CDR3 bases: TGTGCCAGCAGCCCCCAGGGGGGGAGCCCCTACGAGCAGTACTTC. It codes for CASSPQGGSPYEQYF.